The next 15 T cell receptor beta chains were all read from a single sample in a study of blood T cell repertoires in COVID-19 (dated by TCRdb to about 2020). Libraries were prepared through the immunoSEQ multiplex PCR assay. The immuneACCESS repertoire file appears here via TCRdb, limited to in-frame rearrangements. These files lack a portion of the clones; in checked studies, under half of the deficit traces to unresolved V genes, and the cause of the others is not known. The sample contains 150,000 to 200,000 clones, less than 85% of them found a single time. The ten largest clones capture roughly 7% of the sample. Sequencing was carried out using peripheral blood. The source is a woman between 35 and 50 years old with COVID-19, enrolled during active disease.

The V gene is TRBV5-3, the J gene TRBJ1-2, with TRBD1 matching over 9 bases. TRBV5-3 is known as an ORF, though its function is uncertain. With 0 bases clipped from V and 4 bases from J, the junction kept 13 bases outside the gene matches. The CDR3 contains 18 residues. For the CDR3, the DNA is TGTGCCAGAAGCTTGGACAGGGGGCGCTTAATCTCATCCTATGGCTACACCTTC. It is translated as CARSLDRGRLISSYGYTF.

This clone has only one observation. DNA for the CDR3: TGTGCCAGCAGCTCTCGACTAGCGGGAAGGGTCGGGGAGCTGTTTTTT. As protein: CASSSRLAGRVGELFF. This sequence joins TRBV7-9 and TRBJ2-2; 11 bases are a match to TRBD2. This CDR3 region has 16 residues. The V gene end was trimmed by 4 bases and the J gene end by 7 bases; junction bases not matched to a gene: 8. Per the germline V gene, CDR1 is SEHNR and CDR2 is FQNEAQ (reference sequence).

This clone was observed a handful of times. The genes are TRBV7-9 and TRBJ2-1; 11 bases agree with TRBD1. The germline gives CDR1 SEHNR, CDR2 FQNEAQ (reference sequence). V was pared by 3 bases and J by 8 bases, with 6 bases of the junction left unmatched. This CDR3 region has 15 residues. The CDR3 reads CASSLDRGRFDEQFF. Written as DNA, the CDR3 is TGTGCCAGCAGCTTGGACAGGGGGCGATTTGATGAGCAGTTCTTC.

This chain's CDR3 is CASSGQVSTDTQYF. The CDR3 DNA sequence: TGTGCCAGCAGCGGACAGGTTAGCACAGATACGCAGTATTTT. The rearrangement uses TRBV6-5 and TRBJ2-3; 7 nucleotides match TRBD1. The junction had 3 bases not matched to a gene; V was cut back by 6 bases and J by 0 bases. This CDR3 comprises 14 residues. Germline CDR1 MNHEY, CDR2 SVGAGI.

The V and J genes are TRBV5-1 and TRBJ2-1; 9 bases agree with TRBD2. V lost 0 bases to trimming and J lost 7 bases; unmatched junction nucleotides: 11. CDR3 length: 17 amino acids. Germline CDR1 is SGHRS and CDR2 is YFSETQ. The CDR3 loop reads CASSLVDSTSGLNEQFF. CDR3 bases: TGCGCCAGCAGCTTGGTCGATTCGACTAGCGGCTTAAATGAGCAGTTCTTC. The variable domain in full, with the rest retrieved from reference TRBV5-1 and TRBJ2-1, is KAGVTQTPRYLIKTRGQQVTLSCSPISGHRSVSWYQQTPGQGLQFLFEYFSETQRNKGNFPGRFSGRQFSNSRSEMNVSTLELGDSALYLCASSLVDSTSGLNEQFFGPGTRLTVL.

J is TRBJ1-1 and V is TRBV2; 8 bases are a match to TRBD1. Germline-derived CDR1 and CDR2 are SNHLY and FYNNEI. The CDR3 consists of 16 residues. Germline trimming cut 6 bases from V and 1 base from J; bases unmatched to any gene: 10. The CDR3 sequence: CASRPGQGYSNTEAFF. CDR3 nucleotides: TGTGCCAGCAGGCCCGGACAGGGCTATTCGAACACTGAAGCTTTCTTT.

This chain uses TRBV5-4 with TRBJ1-6; D remains unclear. The V gene lost 0 bases and the J gene lost 8 bases, with 6 bases spanning the gap. CDR1 SGHNT and CDR2 YYREEE come from the germline V gene (reference sequence). The CDR3 has 13 amino acids. The CDR3 DNA is TGTGCCAGCAGCTTGGATTCTGATTCACCCCTCCACTTT. This codes for CASSLDSDSPLHF.

The chain combines TRBV11-2 with TRBJ2-5, with a possible D match to TRBD1 (6 bases). This CDR3 is 14 amino acids long. V lost 5 bases to trimming and J lost 3 bases, with 13 bases between them. CDR1 and CDR2 (germline): SGHAT, FQNNGV. CDR3 residues: CASSPNTGKETQYF. CDR3 nucleotide sequence: TGTGCCAGCAGCCCTAATACAGGGAAAGAGACCCAGTACTTC.

The chain combines TRBV11-2 with TRBJ2-5, with a weak D call TRBD1 (5 bases). The V and J ends lost 2 bases and 4 bases respectively, with 14 bases between them. Germline V gene data show CDR1 as SGHAT and CDR2 as FQNNGV. The CDR3 loop spans 15 amino acids. Written as DNA, the CDR3 is TGTGCCAGCAGCTTATTTGGACAAAGGCCAGAGACCCAGTACTTC. Residues: CASSLFGQRPETQYF.

The chain is built from TRBV30 and TRBJ2-1, with 8 bases identical to TRBD2. V was pared by 2 bases and J by 9 bases, with 9 bases of the junction left unmatched. The CDR3 is 14 residues long. The germline V gene encodes CDR1 GTSNPN and CDR2 SVGIG (reference sequence). CDR3 residues: CAWSWGSGKVEQFF. DNA of the CDR3: TGTGCCTGGAGTTGGGGTAGCGGGAAGGTTGAGCAGTTCTTC.

CDR3 sequence reads: CASSIRLADSYEQFF. The DNA for the CDR3 is TGTGCCAGCAGCATCAGACTAGCGGACTCCTATGAGCAGTTCTTC. This chain links TRBV13 with TRBJ2-1; 9 positions agree with TRBD2. The junction had 10 bases not matched to a gene; V was cut back by 5 bases and J by 8 bases. Germline V gene lookup returns CDR1 PRHDT and CDR2 FYEKMQ (reference sequence). The CDR3 spans 15 residues.

V and J are TRBV5-1 and TRBJ2-7; 14 nucleotides match TRBD2. After removal of 5 bases from V and 4 bases from J, the junction contained 5 bases not matched to a gene. Germline CDR1 and CDR2: SGHRS and YFSETQ. The CDR3 loop spans 15 amino acids. The CDR3 loop reads CASRFGTSGSYEQYF. For the CDR3, the DNA is TGCGCCAGCAGATTCGGGACTAGCGGGAGTTACGAGCAGTACTTC. Together with reference TRBV5-1 and TRBJ2-7, the CDR3 gives the full variable domain: KAGVTQTPRYLIKTRGQQVTLSCSPISGHRSVSWYQQTPGQGLQFLFEYFSETQRNKGNFPGRFSGRQFSNSRSEMNVSTLELGDSALYLCASRFGTSGSYEQYFGPGTRLTVT.

This clone was seen repeatedly, ten times or more. The chain couples TRBV11-3 to TRBJ1-4; D is ambiguous. Germline V lookup: CDR1 SGHNT, CDR2 YENEEA. Trimming shortened V by 2 bases and J by 2 bases, and 12 bases separated the two germline ends. This CDR3 has 16 residues. In DNA, the CDR3 is TGTGCCAGCAGCTTACGGGAGACGGGGACTAATGAAAAACTGTTTTTT. It specifies CASSLRETGTNEKLFF. Combining the CDR3 with reference TRBV11-3 and TRBJ1-4 gives the whole variable domain EAGVVQSPRYKIIEKKQPVAFWCNPISGHNTLYWYLQNLGQGPELLIRYENEEAVDDSQLPKDRFSAERLKGVDSTLKIQPAELGDSAVYLCASSLRETGTNEKLFFGSGTQLSVL.

This chain connects TRBV2 to TRBJ2-5; TRBD2 matches 11 bases. The V gene end was trimmed by 7 bases and the J gene end by 7 bases; junction bases not matched to a gene: 26. Germline lookup yields CDR1 SNHLY and CDR2 FYNNEI. The CDR3 is 20 residues long. The CDR3 bases are TGTGCCAGCACGACCTATGAGGGGCTAGCGGGAGGCCAGGGGTGGGGGACCCAGTACTTC. Translated: CASTTYEGLAGGQGWGTQYF.

The CDR3 nucleotides read TGCGCCAGTGGAGATTTTGGCGGGGAGCTGTTTTTT. Protein product: CASGDFGGELFF. The chain is built from TRBV5-1 and TRBJ2-2; D call uncertain. The V and J ends lost 8 bases and 7 bases respectively, with 12 bases between them. CDR1 and CDR2 (germline): SGHRS, YFSETQ. The CDR3 is made up of 12 amino acids.